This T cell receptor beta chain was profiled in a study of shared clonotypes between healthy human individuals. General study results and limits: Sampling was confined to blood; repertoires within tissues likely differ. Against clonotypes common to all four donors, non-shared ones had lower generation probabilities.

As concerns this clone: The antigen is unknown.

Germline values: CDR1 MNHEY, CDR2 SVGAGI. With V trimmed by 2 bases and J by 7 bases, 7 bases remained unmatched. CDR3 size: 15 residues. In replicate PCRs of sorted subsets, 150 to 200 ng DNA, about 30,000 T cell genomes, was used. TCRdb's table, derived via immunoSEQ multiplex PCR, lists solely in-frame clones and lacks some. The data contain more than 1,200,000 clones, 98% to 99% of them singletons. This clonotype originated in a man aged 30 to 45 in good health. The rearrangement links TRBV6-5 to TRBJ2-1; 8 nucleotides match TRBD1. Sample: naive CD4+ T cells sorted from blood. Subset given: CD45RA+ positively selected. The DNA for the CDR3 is TGTGCCAGCAGTTACGGTACAGGGGGTATGAATGAGCAGTTCTTC. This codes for CASSYGTGGMNEQFF.